This T cell receptor (beta chain) was obtained from a study of T cell responses to AZD1222 COVID-19 vaccine. General study findings and limits: Spike-specific TCR breadth and depth both grew after two AZD1222 doses. White British people made up most donors, females outnumbered males, and clonal diversity was possibly underestimated. Scientists sampled the repertoires only once the peak T cell response had passed.

The CDR3 consists of 15 residues. V was pared by 1 base and J by 1 base, with 2 bases of the junction left unmatched. Germline V CDR1 and CDR2: MNHEY, SVGAGI. As to this clone: What it binds is unknown.

The protocol was immunoSEQ multiplex PCR, while the TCRdb copy is restricted to in-frame clones and leaves out a portion. The sample carries around 130,000 clones, around 90% recorded once. The chain has TRBV6-5 and TRBJ1-1; 8 bases line up with TRBD1. Here the sequenced sample was peripheral blood, taken 28 days after the second AZD1222 dose. The TCR originated in an adult who received the AZD1222 COVID-19 vaccine. The CDR3 loop is CASSYFGTGNTEAFF. CDR3 DNA: TGTGCCAGCAGTTACTTCGGGACAGGGAACACTGAAGCTTTCTTT.